This T cell receptor (beta chain) derives from a study of cytomegalovirus exposure and HLA in healthy donors. Primers included in the PCR were 60 Vbeta and 13 Jbeta primers. Profiled with immunoSEQ multiplex PCR; TCRdb holds only in-frame clones, not every one. The repertoire consists of about 140,000 clones, with over 65% occurring once and the leading ten covering 1.5% to 2%. From germline, CDR1 is SNHLY and CDR2 FYNNEI. With 5 bases clipped from V and 4 bases from J, the junction kept 5 bases outside the gene matches. This CDR3 is 14 amino acids long. Study-wide results and limits: Later on, an analysis found that several of the most significant clusters appeared to be linked to common viral pathogens, which included parvovirus B19. Confirmation was obtained in vitro that a few CMV-associated chains are specific for CMV antigens.

Worth noting for this clone: Its antigen remains unidentified.

The chain has TRBV2 and TRBJ1-3, with 7 bases identical to TRBD1. The sequence derives from a woman in her twenties or thirties in good health and CMV-seronegative. Sequenced material: PBMCs. CDR3 residues: CASSLTGAGNTIYF. For the CDR3, the DNA is TGTGCCAGCAGTCTAACAGGGGCCGGAAACACCATATATTTT.